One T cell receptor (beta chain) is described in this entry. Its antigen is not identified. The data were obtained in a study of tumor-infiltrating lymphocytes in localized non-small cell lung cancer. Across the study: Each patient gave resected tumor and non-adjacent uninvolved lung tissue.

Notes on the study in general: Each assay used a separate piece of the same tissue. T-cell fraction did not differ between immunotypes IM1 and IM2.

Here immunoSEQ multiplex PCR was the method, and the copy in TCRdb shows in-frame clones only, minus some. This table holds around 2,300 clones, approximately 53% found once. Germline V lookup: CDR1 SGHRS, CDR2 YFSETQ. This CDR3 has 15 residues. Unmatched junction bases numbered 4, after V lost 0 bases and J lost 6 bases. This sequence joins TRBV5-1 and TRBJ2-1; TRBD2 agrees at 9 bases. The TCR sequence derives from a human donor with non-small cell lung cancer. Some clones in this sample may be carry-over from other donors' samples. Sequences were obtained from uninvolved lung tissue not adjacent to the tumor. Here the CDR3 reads CASSLEAGGFNEQFF. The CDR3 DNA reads TGCGCCAGCAGCTTGGAGGCGGGGGGGTTCAATGAGCAGTTCTTC. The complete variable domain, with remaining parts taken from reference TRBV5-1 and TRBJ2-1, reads KAGVTQTPRYLIKTRGQQVTLSCSPISGHRSVSWYQQTPGQGLQFLFEYFSETQRNKGNFPGRFSGRQFSNSRSEMNVSTLELGDSALYLCASSLEAGGFNEQFFGPGTRLTVL.